Listed here is a single TCR beta chain. Germline-derived CDR1 and CDR2 are SGHDT and YYEEEE. The germline V and J ends were trimmed by 3 bases and 4 bases, with 10 bases remaining between them. The CDR3 extends over 13 amino acids. Profiling relied on immunoSEQ multiplex PCR, and the TCRdb table lists in-frame clones only, not all of them. The sample holds hundreds of thousands of clones; 85% to 90% are singletons and the top ten take about 0.01%. The sample belongs to a study of shared T cell receptors in the human thymus. These data were likewise used in another study, on human thymus T cells. That study reports: Surgeons resected thymus tissue during corrective heart surgery. Thymic and blood repertoires seemed to show skewed V and J gene use. Related studies found that unrelated individuals share highly overlapping thymic repertoires.

The sequenced sample consisted of thymocytes. The sequence was obtained from a boy in the first two years of life with a congenital heart defect. V usage is TRBV5-6 and J usage is TRBJ1-1; no firm D call. CDR3 in amino acids: CASSSAGFTEAFF. In DNA form, the CDR3 reads TGTGCCAGCAGCTCTGCGGGGTTCACTGAAGCTTTCTTT.